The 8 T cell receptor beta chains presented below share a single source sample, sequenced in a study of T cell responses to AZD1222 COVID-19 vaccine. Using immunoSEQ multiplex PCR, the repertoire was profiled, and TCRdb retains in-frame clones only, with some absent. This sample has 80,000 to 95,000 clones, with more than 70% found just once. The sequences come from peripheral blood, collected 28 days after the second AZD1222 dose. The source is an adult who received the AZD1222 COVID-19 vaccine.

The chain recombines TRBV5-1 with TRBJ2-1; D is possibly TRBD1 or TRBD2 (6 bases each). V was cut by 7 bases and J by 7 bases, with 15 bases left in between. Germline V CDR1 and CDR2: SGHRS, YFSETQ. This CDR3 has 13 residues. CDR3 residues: CASQPRGGNEQFF. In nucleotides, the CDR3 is TGCGCCAGCCAGCCGCGAGGGGGGAATGAGCAGTTCTTC.

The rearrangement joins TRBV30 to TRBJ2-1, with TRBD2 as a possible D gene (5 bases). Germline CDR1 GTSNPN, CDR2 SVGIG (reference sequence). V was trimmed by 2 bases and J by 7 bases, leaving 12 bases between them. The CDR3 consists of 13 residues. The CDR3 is CAWSLRVGNEQFF. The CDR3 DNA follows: TGTGCCTGGAGTTTGCGGGTCGGGAATGAGCAGTTCTTC.

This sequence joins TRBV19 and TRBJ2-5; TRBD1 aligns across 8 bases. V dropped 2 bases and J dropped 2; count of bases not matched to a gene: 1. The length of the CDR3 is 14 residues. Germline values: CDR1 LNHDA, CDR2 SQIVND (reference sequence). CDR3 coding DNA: TGTGCCAGTAGTATAAGGACAGGGCAAGAGACCCAGTACTTC. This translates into CASSIRTGQETQYF.

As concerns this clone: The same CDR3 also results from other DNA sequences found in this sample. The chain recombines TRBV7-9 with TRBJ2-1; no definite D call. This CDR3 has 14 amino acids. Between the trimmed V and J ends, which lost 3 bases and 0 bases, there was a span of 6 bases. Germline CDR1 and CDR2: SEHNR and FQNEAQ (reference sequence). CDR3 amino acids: CASSFSSSYNEQFF. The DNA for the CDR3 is TGTGCCAGCAGCTTCTCAAGCTCCTACAATGAGCAGTTCTTC.

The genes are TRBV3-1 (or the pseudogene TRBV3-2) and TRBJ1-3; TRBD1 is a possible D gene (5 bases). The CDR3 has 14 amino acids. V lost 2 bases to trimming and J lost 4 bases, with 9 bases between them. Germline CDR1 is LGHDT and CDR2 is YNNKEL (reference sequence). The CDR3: CASSQRQRGNTIYF. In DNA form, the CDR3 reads TGTGCCAGCAGCCAACGACAGAGGGGAAACACCATATATTTT.

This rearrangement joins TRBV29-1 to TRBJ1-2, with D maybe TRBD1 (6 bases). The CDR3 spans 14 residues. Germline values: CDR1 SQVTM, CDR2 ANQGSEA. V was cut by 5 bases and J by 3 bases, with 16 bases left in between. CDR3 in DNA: TGCAGCGTTCTATCCCGACAGGCTGACTATGGCTACACCTTC. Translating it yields CSVLSRQADYGYTF.

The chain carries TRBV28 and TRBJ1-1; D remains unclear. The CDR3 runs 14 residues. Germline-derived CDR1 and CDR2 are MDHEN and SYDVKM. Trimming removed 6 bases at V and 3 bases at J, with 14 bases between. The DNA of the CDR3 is TGTGCCAGCAGCGTGGCTGGGTTGGACACTGAAGCTTTCTTT. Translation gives CASSVAGLDTEAFF.

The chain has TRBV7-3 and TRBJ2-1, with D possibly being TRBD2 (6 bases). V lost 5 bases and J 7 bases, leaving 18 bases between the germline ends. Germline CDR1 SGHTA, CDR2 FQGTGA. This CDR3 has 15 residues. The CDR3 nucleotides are TGTGCCAGCAGCCCGCTACGGGAGATGAAAAATGAGCAGTTCTTC. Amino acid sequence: CASSPLREMKNEQFF.